This T cell receptor (beta chain) emerged from a study of T cells in narcolepsy. Only in-frame clones appear in the TCRdb table, and some are missing; sequencing was by immunoSEQ multiplex PCR. This sample has roughly 20,000 clones; roughly four fifths occur once, and the top ten carry under 2%. The CDR3 covers 16 residues. The V end lost 5 bases, the J end lost 8 bases, and 24 bases lay between the germline ends. Per germline, CDR1 MDHEN and CDR2 SYDVKM. V gene TRBV28 combines with J gene TRBJ1-2, with TRBD1 as a possible D gene (5 bases). This sequence was found in a human donor in good health. Sequencing was done on a sample of memory (CD45RA-) CD4+ T cells from blood. CDR3: CASSRTAGRAQGGYTF. The CDR3 DNA sequence: TGTGCCAGCAGTCGCACAGCGGGCAGAGCTCAGGGAGGCTACACCTTC.